Sequencing of this T cell receptor beta chain was carried out in a study of beta chain features in type 1 diabetes. Study-wide results and caveats: Insertion counts at VDJ junctions were lower in type 1 diabetes patients, who also showed more deletions there.

Expressed TCRB transcripts were sequenced after all isolated RNA was converted to cDNA. Libraries were prepared by immunoSEQ multiplex PCR; TCRdb keeps only in-frame clonotypes and omits some of them. The sample includes 900,000 or so clones, roughly 15% of them seen just once. A word on this clone: Its antigen is undetermined.

The authors sorted CD4+ naive, central memory, regulatory and stem cell-like memory cells via CD45RO/CCR7/CD25/CD127/CD95/CD27. The V segment lost 0 bases and the J segment 1 base; nucleotides outside the gene matches: 7. The CDR3 loop spans 18 amino acids. Germline lookup yields CDR1 LGHNA and CDR2 YSLEER. The gene calls are TRBV4-3 and TRBJ2-1, with TRBD2 matching 9 bases. This TCR derives from a woman aged 18-29 years in good health. The sequenced sample consisted of naive CD4+ T cells from blood. The CDR3 DNA is TGCGCCAGCAGCCAAGACTGGTGGGCGGGAGGGTCCTACAATGAGCAGTTCTTC. This encodes CASSQDWWAGGSYNEQFF.